The clone carrying this T cell receptor beta chain turned up a few times. The data originate from a study of blood T cell repertoires in COVID-19. About the study: In each case, the material was cDNA or gDNA derived from T cells, B-cell-depleted T cells, or PBMCs.

How the authors handled the data: Amplification from reference gene primers served as the basis for estimated nucleated cell counts. The assay was immunoSEQ multiplex PCR, and TCRdb's table has in-frame clones only and misses some. V and J calls and clone size come straight from that table; D and trimming were deduced from the DNA. Of roughly 330,000 clones in the sample, 70% to 90% were seen once. The ends were cut back, 1 base at V and 6 bases at J, with 9 bases in the middle. CDR3 size: 14 residues. Germline V gives CDR1 SEHNR, CDR2 FQNEAQ (reference sequence). The sequence came from a woman between 50 and 59 years old with active or convalescent COVID-19. The sample consisted of peripheral blood. This chain links TRBV7-9 with TRBJ2-2; tentatively, D is TRBD1 (6 bases). CDR3 residues: CASSLDRVAGELFF. The DNA for the CDR3 is TGTGCCAGCAGCTTAGACAGGGTCGCCGGGGAGCTGTTTTTT.